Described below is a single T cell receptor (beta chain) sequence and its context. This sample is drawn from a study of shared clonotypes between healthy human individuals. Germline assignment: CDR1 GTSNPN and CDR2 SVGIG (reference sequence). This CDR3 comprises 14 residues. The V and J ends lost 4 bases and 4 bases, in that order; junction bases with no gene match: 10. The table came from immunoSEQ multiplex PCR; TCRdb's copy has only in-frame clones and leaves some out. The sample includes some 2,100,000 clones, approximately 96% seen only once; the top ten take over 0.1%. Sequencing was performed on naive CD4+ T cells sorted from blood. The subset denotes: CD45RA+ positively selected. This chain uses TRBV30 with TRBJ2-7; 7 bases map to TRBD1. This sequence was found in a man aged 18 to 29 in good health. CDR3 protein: CAWTPGGFQYEQYF. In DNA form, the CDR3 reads TGTGCCTGGACCCCAGGGGGATTTCAGTACGAGCAGTACTTC.